This record covers a single T cell receptor (beta chain). The authors' processing: Nucleated cell counts were estimated from reference gene primer amplification. Only in-frame clones appear in the TCRdb table, and some are missing; sequencing was by immunoSEQ multiplex PCR. Clonal size and the V and J genes are those of that table, whereas D and trimming came from the DNA. The sample carries 250,000 to 300,000 clones, around 78% recorded once. Germline V gene data show CDR1 as LGHDT and CDR2 as YNNKEL (reference sequence). Trimming shortened V by 4 bases and J by 1 base, and 7 bases separated the two germline ends. The CDR3 totals 14 residues. The sample is drawn from a study of blood T cell repertoires in COVID-19. About the research overall: Acute-phase and convalescent COVID-19 samples originated in the United States, Italy and Spain. T cells, B-cell-depleted T cells, or PBMCs provided the cDNA or gDNA that served as material.

This sequence joins TRBV3-1 (or the pseudogene TRBV3-2) and TRBJ2-2; D is uncertain. Material: peripheral blood. This TCR derives from a man in his sixties who had recovered from COVID-19. The CDR3 protein is CASSLGVNTGELFF. CDR3 in DNA: TGTGCCAGCAGCCTCGGAGTGAACACCGGGGAGCTGTTTTTT.